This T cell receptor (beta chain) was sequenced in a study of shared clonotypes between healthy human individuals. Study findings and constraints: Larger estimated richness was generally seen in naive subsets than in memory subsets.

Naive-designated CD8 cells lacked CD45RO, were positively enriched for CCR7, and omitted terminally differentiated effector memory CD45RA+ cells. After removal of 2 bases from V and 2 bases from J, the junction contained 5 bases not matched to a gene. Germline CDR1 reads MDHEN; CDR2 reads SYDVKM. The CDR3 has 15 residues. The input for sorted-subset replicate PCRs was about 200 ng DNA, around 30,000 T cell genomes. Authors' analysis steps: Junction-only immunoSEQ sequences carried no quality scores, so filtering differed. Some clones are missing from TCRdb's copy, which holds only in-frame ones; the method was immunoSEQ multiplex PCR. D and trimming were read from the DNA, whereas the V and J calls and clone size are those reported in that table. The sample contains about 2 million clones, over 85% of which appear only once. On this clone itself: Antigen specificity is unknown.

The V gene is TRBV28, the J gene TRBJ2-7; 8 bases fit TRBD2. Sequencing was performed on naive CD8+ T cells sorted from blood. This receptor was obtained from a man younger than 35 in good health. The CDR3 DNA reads TGTGCCAGCAGTTTAGTTAGCGGGACGACCTACGAGCAGTACTTC. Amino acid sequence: CASSLVSGTTYEQYF.